The next 24 T cell receptor beta chains were all read from a single sample in a study of T cells expressing NK-cell markers. TCRdb reprocessed the 5' RACE reads and keeps a single row for each CDR3 protein, giving no DNA. This table lists about 180,000 distinct CDR3 sequences. Source material: blood T cells: a sorted CD56 or NKG2C T cell subset, CD4+ or CD8+ T cells, or bulk PBMC T cells (not recorded which). The source is a man aged 18-70 years in good health.

The chain employs TRBV29-1 and TRBJ1-2. The CDR3 covers 13 residues. The germline gives CDR1 SQVTM, CDR2 ANQGSEA. CDR3: CSVVSQIHYGYTF.

V is TRBV6-5 and J is TRBJ1-2. This CDR3 is 14 amino acids long. Germline V lookup: CDR1 MNHEY, CDR2 SVGAGI. This CDR3 reads CASSYSVPDYGYTF.

This chain links TRBV6-1 with TRBJ2-1; the D call of TRBD2 rests on TCRdb alone, since no DNA is present to check it. The CDR3 runs 15 residues. From germline, CDR1 is MNHNS and CDR2 SASEGT. CDR3: CASTQLAGGQNEQFF.

The rearrangement uses TRBV11-2 and TRBJ2-4; the TCRdb D gene call, TRBD2, has no DNA to confirm it. The CDR3 contains 17 residues. CDR1 is SGHAT, CDR2 FQNNGV, per germline. CDR3: CASSLVGLAGTQNIQYF.

The J gene is TRBJ2-2, the V gene TRBV20-1; the TRBD1 assignment by TCRdb is unverifiable without DNA. Germline CDR1 and CDR2: DFQATT and SNEGSKA (reference sequence). The CDR3 totals 15 residues. The CDR3 protein is CSARGQGGNTGELFF.

V is TRBV7-9 and J is TRBJ2-5; absent DNA, TCRdb's TRBD1 call cannot be checked. CDR3 length: 14 residues. CDR1 is SEHNR and CDR2 is FQNEAQ in the germline V gene (reference sequence). The CDR3 protein is CASSLGQGEETQYF.

The chain is built from TRBV4-2 and TRBJ2-3; the TCRdb D gene call, TRBD1, has no DNA to confirm it. CDR1 is LGHNA, CDR2 YNFKEQ, per germline. The CDR3 totals 14 residues. CDR3 in amino acids: CASRGYLGGDTQYF.

The V gene is TRBV3-1, the J gene TRBJ2-5; the D call from TCRdb, TRBD2, cannot be confirmed without DNA. Germline CDR1 LGHDT, CDR2 YNNKEL (reference sequence). CDR3 length: 17 amino acids. The CDR3 loop is CASSQGLAGGPGETQYF.

The chain uses TRBV13 and TRBJ2-5; TCRdb proposes TRBD2, but this gene call is untestable without DNA. CDR3 length: 15 residues. Germline CDR1 is PRHDT and CDR2 is FYEKMQ (reference sequence). CDR3: CASSSSGTAAETQYF.

This chain's CDR3 is CASSQEGNRGEQFF. V and J are TRBV3-1 and TRBJ2-1; there is no DNA to check the TCRdb D call of TRBD1. The CDR3 has 14 amino acids. Germline CDR1 reads LGHDT; CDR2 reads YNNKEL (reference sequence).

The V gene is TRBV9, the J gene TRBJ2-7; lacking DNA, the TRBD2 call made by TCRdb goes unchecked. Germline CDR1 reads SGDLS; CDR2 reads YYNGEE. CDR3 length equals 15 residues. This chain's CDR3 is CASSTSGGDGDEQYF. Full variable domain (outside the CDR3, taken from reference TRBV9 and TRBJ2-7): DSGVTQTPKHLITATGQRVTLRCSPRSGDLSVYWYQQSLDQGLQFLIQYYNGEERAKGNILERFSAQQFPDLHSELNLSSLELGDSALYFCASSTSGGDGDEQYFGPGTRLTVT.

This sequence joins TRBV6-4 and TRBJ1-6. This CDR3 region has 15 residues. The V gene's germline CDR1 is MRHNA and CDR2 SNTAGT. CDR3 residues: CASSDSFGRSSPLHF.

The rearrangement uses TRBV11-2 and TRBJ2-6; there is no DNA to check the TCRdb D call of TRBD1. CDR1 and CDR2 (germline): SGHAT, FQNNGV. The CDR3 covers 19 residues. CDR3 sequence: CASSLVGAHISFGANVLTF. Complete variable domain (other parts from reference TRBV11-2 and TRBJ2-6): EAGVAQSPRYKIIEKRQSVAFWCNPISGHATLYWYQQILGQGPKLLIQFQNNGVVDDSQLPKDRFSAERLKGVDSTLKIQPAKLEDSAVYLCASSLVGAHISFGANVLTFGAGSRLTVL.

The J gene is TRBJ2-7, the V gene TRBV10-3; TCRdb designates TRBD1, a call that cannot be tested without DNA. This CDR3 has 15 amino acids. From germline, CDR1 is ENHRY and CDR2 SYGVKD. CDR3: CAISESNQGAHEQYF.

The rearrangement uses TRBV7-9 and TRBJ2-7; TCRdb's assignment of TRBD1 cannot be checked, as there is no DNA. CDR1 is SEHNR, CDR2 FQNEAQ, per germline (reference sequence). The CDR3 extends over 13 amino acids. CDR3 region: CASSLAPGYEQYF.

This chain connects TRBV29-1 to TRBJ2-4; the TCRdb D gene call, TRBD1, has no DNA to confirm it. The germline V gene has CDR1 SQVTM and CDR2 ANQGSEA. The CDR3 loop spans 14 amino acids. The CDR3 loop reads CSGLGGGIKNIQYF.

The chain links TRBV5-5 to TRBJ2-5; TCRdb picks TRBD1, but there is no DNA to check that call. Germline V CDR1 and CDR2: SGHKS, YYEKEE (reference sequence). CDR3 length: 16 residues. The CDR3 here is CASSSDRDPRGETQYF.

This chain links TRBV5-1 with TRBJ2-3. The CDR3 consists of 17 residues. From germline, CDR1 is SGHRS and CDR2 YFSETQ. CDR3 sequence: CASSLGPSGEYTDTQYF.

The V gene is TRBV27, the J gene TRBJ2-2; there is no DNA to check the TCRdb D call of TRBD1. The CDR3 spans 15 residues. In germline, CDR1 is MNHEY, CDR2 SMNVEV (reference sequence). CDR3 sequence reads: CASSLWTGGGGELFF.

This chain joins TRBV7-8 and TRBJ2-7. This CDR3 region has 16 residues. In germline, CDR1 is SGHVS, CDR2 FQNEAQ. This CDR3 is CASSPRGPRAPYEQYF.

The chain carries TRBV12-3 or TRBV12-4 and TRBJ2-2; TCRdb's D gene call, TRBD1, goes unchecked for lack of DNA. The CDR3 extends over 14 amino acids. The CDR3 here is CASVLGAETGELFF.

V and J are TRBV27 and TRBJ2-3; TCRdb picks TRBD1, but there is no DNA to check that call. CDR1 MNHEY and CDR2 SMNVEV come from the germline V gene (reference sequence). This CDR3 is 15 amino acids long. CDR3 sequence: CASSFRRGNTDTQYF.

The CDR3: CASSARDRGQETQYF. The chain employs TRBV9 and TRBJ2-5; TCRdb gives TRBD1 as the D gene, but with no DNA this cannot be confirmed. CDR1 is SGDLS, CDR2 YYNGEE, per germline. CDR3 length: 15 amino acids.

The chain couples TRBV19 to TRBJ2-1; TCRdb gives TRBD2 as the D gene, but with no DNA this cannot be confirmed. In germline, CDR1 is LNHDA, CDR2 SQIVND (reference sequence). CDR3 length equals 15 residues. The CDR3 sequence: CASTAGTSGYNEQFF.